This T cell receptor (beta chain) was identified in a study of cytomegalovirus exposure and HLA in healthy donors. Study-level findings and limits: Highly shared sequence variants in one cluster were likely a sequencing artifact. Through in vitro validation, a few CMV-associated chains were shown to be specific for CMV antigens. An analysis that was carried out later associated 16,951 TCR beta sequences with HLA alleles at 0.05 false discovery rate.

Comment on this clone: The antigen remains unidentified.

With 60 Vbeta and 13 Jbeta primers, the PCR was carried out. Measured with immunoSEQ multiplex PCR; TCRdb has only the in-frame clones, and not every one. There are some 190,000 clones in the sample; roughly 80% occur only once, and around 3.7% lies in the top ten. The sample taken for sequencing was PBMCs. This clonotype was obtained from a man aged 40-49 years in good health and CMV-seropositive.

DNA of the CDR3: TGTGCCAGCAGTGAAATGTTCCACTACGAGCAGTACTTC. It is translated as CASSEMFHYEQYF. The chain links TRBV6-1 to TRBJ2-7; no clear D. CDR1 is MNHNS, CDR2 SASEGT, per germline. This CDR3 is 13 amino acids long. Trimming pared 2 bases from V and 3 bases from J, leaving 8 bases between.